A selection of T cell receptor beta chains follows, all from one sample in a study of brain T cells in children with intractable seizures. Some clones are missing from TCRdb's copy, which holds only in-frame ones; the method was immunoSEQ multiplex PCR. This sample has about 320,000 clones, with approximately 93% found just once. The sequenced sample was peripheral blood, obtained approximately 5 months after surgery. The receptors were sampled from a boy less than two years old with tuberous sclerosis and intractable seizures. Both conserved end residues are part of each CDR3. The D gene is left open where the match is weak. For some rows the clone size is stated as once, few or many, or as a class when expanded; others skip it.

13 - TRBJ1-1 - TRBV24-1 TGTGCCGCTGGAGGTGAGATGAACACTGAAGCTTTCTTT CAAGGEMNTEAFF
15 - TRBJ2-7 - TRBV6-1 TGTGCCAGCAGTGAAGCCCTCAGGGGACGCTACGAGCAGTACTTC CASSEALRGRYEQYF
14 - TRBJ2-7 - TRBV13 TGTGCCAGCAGAAAAAGCGGCGAAGACTACGAGCAGTACTTC CASRKSGEDYEQYF
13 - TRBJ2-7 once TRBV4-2 TGTGCCAGCAGCCAATTTCCTAGCGTCGAGCAGTACTTC CASSQFPSVEQYF
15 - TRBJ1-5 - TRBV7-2 TGTGCCAGCAGCTTAGGGGGGGAAAGCAATCAGCCCCAGCATTTT CASSLGGESNQPQHF
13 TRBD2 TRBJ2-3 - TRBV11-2 TGTGCCAGCAGCTTCGTTAGCGGGGATACGCAGTATTTT CASSFVSGDTQYF
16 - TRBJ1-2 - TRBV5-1 TGCGCCAGCAGCTTGGACAGCGGCCCCCTGACGTGGGGCTACACCTTC CASSLDSGPLTWGYTF
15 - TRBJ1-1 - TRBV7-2 TGTGCCAGCAGCTTGGACGGCATCATGAACACTGAAGCTTTCTTT CASSLDGIMNTEAFF
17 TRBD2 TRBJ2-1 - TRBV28 TGTGCCAGCAGTCTCCACTGGCGGGGGGGCTCCTACAATGAGCAGTTCTTC CASSLHWRGGSYNEQFF
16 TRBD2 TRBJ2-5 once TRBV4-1 TGCGCCAGCAGCCAAGAAGGCGGGGGGTACCAAGAGACCCAGTACTTC CASSQEGGGYQETQYF
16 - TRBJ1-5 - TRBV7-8 TGTGCCAGCAGCTTAGGCCCATGGAGGAGCAATCAGCCCCAGCATTTT CASSLGPWRSNQPQHF
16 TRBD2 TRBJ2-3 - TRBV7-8 TGTGCCAGCTACCTTTTCGCGGGAGGGCACACAGATACGCAGTATTTT CASYLFAGGHTDTQYF
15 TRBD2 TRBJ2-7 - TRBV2 TGTGCCAGCAGTGATAGGACTAGTTCTGTCTACGAGCAGTACTTC CASSDRTSSVYEQYF
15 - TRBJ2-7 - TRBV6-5 TGTGCCAGCAGTTCGGGATCTCATGGGGGCTACGAGCAGTACTTC CASSSGSHGGYEQYF
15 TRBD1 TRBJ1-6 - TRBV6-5 TGTGCCAGCAGTTTCTGGACAGGGGGTAATTCACCCCTCCACTTT CASSFWTGGNSPLHF
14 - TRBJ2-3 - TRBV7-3 TGTGCCAGCAGCTCCAGGGGTCGGGCAGATACGCAGTATTTT CASSSRGRADTQYF
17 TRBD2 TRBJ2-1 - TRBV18 TGTGCCAGCTCACCACCCCGGACTAGCGGGAGGGCCAATGAGCAGTTCTTC CASSPPRTSGRANEQFF
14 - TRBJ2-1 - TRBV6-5 TGTGCCAGCAGTTCTCGGACGGTGTTGAATGAGCAGTTCTTC CASSSRTVLNEQFF
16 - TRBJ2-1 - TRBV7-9 TGTGCCAGCAGCCCTCGGCTAGCCCGGGATTACAATGAGCAGTTCTTC CASSPRLARDYNEQFF
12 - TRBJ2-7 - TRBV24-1 TGTGCCACCAGTGATTTGCCCTACGAGCAGTACTTC CATSDLPYEQYF
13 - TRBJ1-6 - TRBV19 TGTGCCAGTAGTCGGCAGGGAAATTCACCCCTCCACTTT CASSRQGNSPLHF
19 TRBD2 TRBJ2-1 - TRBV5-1 TGCGCCAGCAGCCTCGATGCACTCCTACTAGCGGGAGCCCACAATGAGCAGTTCTTC CASSLDALLLAGAHNEQFF
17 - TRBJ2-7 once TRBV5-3 TGTGCCAGAAGCTCTCCGGCTCCTTGTGCAGGGATAAGCGAGCAGTACTTC CARSSPAPCAGISEQYF
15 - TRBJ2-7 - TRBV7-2 TGTGCCAGCAGCCCCCCCTTTGGTCCATCCTACGAGCAGTACTTC CASSPPFGPSYEQYF
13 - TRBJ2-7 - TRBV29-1 TGCAGCGTTGAAGGAGGAGGGGCCTACGAGCAGTACTTC CSVEGGGAYEQYF
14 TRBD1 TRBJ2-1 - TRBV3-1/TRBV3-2 TGTGCCAGCATGGACAGGGCCACCTACAATGAGCAGTTCTTC CASMDRATYNEQFF
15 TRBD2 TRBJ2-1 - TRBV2 TGTGCCAGCAGCGATACCGGGACTAGCGTCAATGAGCAGTTCTTC CASSDTGTSVNEQFF
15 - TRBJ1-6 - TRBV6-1 TGTGCCAGCAGTGAATGGCACAGGGTTAATTCACCCCTCCACTTT CASSEWHRVNSPLHF
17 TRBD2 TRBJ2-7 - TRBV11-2 TGTGCCAGCAGCTTCGCCCGGACTAGCGGGGGGGCTTACGAGCAGTACTTC CASSFARTSGGAYEQYF
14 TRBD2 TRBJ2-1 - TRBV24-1 TGTGCCACTTCTGTAGCGGGGGTCGACAATGAGCAGTTCTTC CATSVAGVDNEQFF
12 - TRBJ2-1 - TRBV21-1 TGTGCCAGCAGCAAAGAGAGGGGAGGGCAGTTCTTC CASSKERGGQFF
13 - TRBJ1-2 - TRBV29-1 TGCAGCGTTGAAGTAAACTCCAACTATGGCTACACCTTC CSVEVNSNYGYTF
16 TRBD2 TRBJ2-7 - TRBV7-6 TGTGCCAGCAGCTTAGATGTGGCGGGAGTCGAGTACGAGCAGTACTTC CASSLDVAGVEYEQYF
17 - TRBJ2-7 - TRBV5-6 TGTGCCAGCAGCTCGACCCTGGGACAAACCTCGAGCTACGAGCAGTACTTC CASSSTLGQTSSYEQYF
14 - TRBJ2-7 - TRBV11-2 TGTGCCAGCAGCGTGGACAGCCCGTACTACGAGCAGTACTTC CASSVDSPYYEQYF
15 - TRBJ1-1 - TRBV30 TGTGCCTGGAGCCCCGGGGTGGTTGACAACACTGAAGCTTTCTTT CAWSPGVVDNTEAFF
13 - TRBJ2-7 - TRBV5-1 TGCGCCAGCAGCTTGTTAACAACCTACGAGCAGTACTTC CASSLLTTYEQYF
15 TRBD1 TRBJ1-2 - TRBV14 TGTGCCAGCAGCGGACCGGGACAGGGCATCTATGGCTACACCTTC CASSGPGQGIYGYTF
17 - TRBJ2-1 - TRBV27 TGTGCCAGCAGCCGTAAGAGACAGCAGGGTAGGTGGAGTGAGCAGTTCTTC CASSRKRQQGRWSEQFF
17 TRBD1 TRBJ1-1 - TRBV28 TGTGCCAGCAGTTTAGAGCTGACAGGGGGCCAGAACACTGAAGCTTTCTTT CASSLELTGGQNTEAFF
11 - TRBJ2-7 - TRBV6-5 TGTGCCAGCAGTTTCTCCCACGAGCAGTACTTC CASSFSHEQYF
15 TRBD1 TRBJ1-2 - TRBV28 TGTGCCAGCAGTTCCGGGGGGACAGGTTTTTATGGCTACACCTTC CASSSGGTGFYGYTF